The clone carrying this T cell receptor beta chain was counted many times. TCRdb re-called the 5' RACE reads with MiXCR, one entry per CDR3 protein. The table records 43,000 or so distinct CDR3 sequences, 4% of them present only once. The germline V gene has CDR1 SGHDT and CDR2 YYEEEE. The length of the CDR3 is 13 residues. V shed 4 bases and J shed 5 bases, with 12 bases lying between them. The data originate from a study of early T cells in non-severe SARS-CoV-2 infection. This chain connects TRBV5-6 to TRBJ2-5; either TRBD1 or TRBD2 may fit D (5 bases each). Sequenced input: whole blood. The sequence came from an adult who was a healthcare worker with PCR-confirmed SARS-CoV-2 infection or an uninfected control (not recorded which). The CDR3 region is CASSGGWLETQYF. In DNA form, the CDR3 reads TGTGCCAGCAGCGGGGGATGGTTGGAGACCCAGTACTTC.